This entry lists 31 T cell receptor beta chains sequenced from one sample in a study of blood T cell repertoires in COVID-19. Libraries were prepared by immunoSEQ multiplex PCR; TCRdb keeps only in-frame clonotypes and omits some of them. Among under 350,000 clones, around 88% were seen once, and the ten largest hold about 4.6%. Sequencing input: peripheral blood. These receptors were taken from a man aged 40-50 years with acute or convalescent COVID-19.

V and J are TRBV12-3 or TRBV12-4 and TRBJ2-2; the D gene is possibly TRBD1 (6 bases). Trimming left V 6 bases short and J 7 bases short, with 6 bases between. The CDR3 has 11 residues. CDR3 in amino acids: CASRGGGELFF. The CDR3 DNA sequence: TGTGCCAGCAGAGGGGGCGGGGAGCTGTTTTTT.

The CDR3 loop reads CASSYSLMPLGGYTF. The CDR3 coding sequence is TGTGCCAGCAGTTACTCTCTCATGCCCCTCGGGGGCTACACCTTC. This sequence joins TRBV6-5 and TRBJ1-2; D remains ambiguous. The CDR3 totals 15 residues. The germline gives CDR1 MNHEY, CDR2 SVGAGI. V was shortened by 0 bases and J by 8 bases, with 16 bases between the two germline ends.

CDR3 DNA: TGTGCCAGCAGTGAAGCCCAGGGATTCTTTTATGGCTACACCTTC. Translated: CASSEAQGFFYGYTF. The chain combines TRBV6-1 with TRBJ1-2; possibly TRBD1 for D (5 bases). There are 15 residues in the CDR3. Germline CDR1 and CDR2: MNHNS and SASEGT. Trimming removed 0 bases at V and 5 bases at J, with 13 bases between.

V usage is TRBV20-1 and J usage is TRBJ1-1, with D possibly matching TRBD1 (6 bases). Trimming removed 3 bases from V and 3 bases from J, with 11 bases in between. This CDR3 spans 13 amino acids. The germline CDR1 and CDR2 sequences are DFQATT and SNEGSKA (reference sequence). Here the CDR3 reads CSASRGADTEAFF. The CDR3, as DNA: TGCAGTGCTAGTCGGGGGGCTGACACTGAAGCTTTCTTT.

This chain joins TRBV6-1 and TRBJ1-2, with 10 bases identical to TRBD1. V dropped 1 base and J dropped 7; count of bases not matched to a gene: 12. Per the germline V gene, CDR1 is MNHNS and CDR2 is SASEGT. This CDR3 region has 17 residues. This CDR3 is CASSEDYRDRGRGGYTF. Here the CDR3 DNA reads TGTGCCAGCAGTGAAGACTATCGGGACAGGGGCCGGGGTGGCTACACCTTC.

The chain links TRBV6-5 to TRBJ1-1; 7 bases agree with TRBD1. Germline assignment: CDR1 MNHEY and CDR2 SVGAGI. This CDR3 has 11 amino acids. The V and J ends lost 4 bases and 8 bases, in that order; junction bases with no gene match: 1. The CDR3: CASSLTGEAFF. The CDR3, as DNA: TGTGCCAGCAGTTTGACAGGGGAAGCTTTCTTT.

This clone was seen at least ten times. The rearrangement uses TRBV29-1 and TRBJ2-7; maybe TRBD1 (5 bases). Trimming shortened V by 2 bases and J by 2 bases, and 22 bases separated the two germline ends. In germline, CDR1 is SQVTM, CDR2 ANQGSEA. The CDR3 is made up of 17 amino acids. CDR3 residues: CSVELNPQGRGTYEQYF. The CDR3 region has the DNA TGCAGCGTTGAATTAAACCCGCAGGGAAGAGGTACCTACGAGCAGTACTTC.

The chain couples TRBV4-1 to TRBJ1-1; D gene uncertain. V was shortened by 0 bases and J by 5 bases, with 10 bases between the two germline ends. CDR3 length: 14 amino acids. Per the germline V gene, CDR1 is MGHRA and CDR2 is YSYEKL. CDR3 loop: CASSQDNLATEAFF. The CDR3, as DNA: TGCGCCAGCAGCCAAGATAATTTGGCAACTGAAGCTTTCTTT.

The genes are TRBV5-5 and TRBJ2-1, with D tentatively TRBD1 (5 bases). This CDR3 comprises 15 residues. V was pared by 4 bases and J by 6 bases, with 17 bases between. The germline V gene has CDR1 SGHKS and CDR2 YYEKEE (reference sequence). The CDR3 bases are TGTGCCAGCAGCAGGGCCCCTTTAGGGGTCAATGAGCAGTTCTTC. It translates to CASSRAPLGVNEQFF. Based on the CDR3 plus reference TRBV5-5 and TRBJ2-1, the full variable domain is DAGVTQSPTHLIKTRGQQVTLRCSPISGHKSVSWYQQVLGQGPQFIFQYYEKEERGRGNFPDRFSARQFPNYSSELNVNALLLGDSALYLCASSRAPLGVNEQFFGPGTRLTVL.

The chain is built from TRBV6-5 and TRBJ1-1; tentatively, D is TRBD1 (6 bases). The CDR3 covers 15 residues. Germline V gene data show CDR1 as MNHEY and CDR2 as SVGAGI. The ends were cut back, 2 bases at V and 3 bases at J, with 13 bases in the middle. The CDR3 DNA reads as TGTGCCAGCAGTTACACCAGGGGAGGGGACACTGAAGCTTTCTTT. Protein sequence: CASSYTRGGDTEAFF.

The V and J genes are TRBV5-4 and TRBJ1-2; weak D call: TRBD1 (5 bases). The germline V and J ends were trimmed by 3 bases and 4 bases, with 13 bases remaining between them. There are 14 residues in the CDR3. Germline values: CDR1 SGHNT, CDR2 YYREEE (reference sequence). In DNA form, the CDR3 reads TGTGCCAGCAGCTCCGACAACGGGGGCTATGGCTACACCTTC. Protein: CASSSDNGGYGYTF.

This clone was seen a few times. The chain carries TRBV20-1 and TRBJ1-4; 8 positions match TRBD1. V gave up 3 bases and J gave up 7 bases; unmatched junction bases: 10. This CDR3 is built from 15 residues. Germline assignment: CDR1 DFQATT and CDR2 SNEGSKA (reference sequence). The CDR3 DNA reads TGCAGTGCTAGTCCGACCTGGACAGGGACTGAAAAACTGTTTTTT. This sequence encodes CSASPTWTGTEKLFF.

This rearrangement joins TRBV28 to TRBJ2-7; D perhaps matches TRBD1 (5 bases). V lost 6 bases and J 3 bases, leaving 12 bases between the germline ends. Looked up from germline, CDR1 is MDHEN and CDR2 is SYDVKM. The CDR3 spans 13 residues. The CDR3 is CASSEQGFYEQYF. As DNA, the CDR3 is TGTGCCAGCAGCGAGCAGGGTTTCTACGAGCAGTACTTC.

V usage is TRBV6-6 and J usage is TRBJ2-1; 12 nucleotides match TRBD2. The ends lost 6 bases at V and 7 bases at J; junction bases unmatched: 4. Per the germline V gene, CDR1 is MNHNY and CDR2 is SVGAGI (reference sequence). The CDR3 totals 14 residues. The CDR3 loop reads CASSRTSGVNEQFF. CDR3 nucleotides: TGTGCCAGCAGCCGGACTAGCGGGGTAAATGAGCAGTTCTTC.

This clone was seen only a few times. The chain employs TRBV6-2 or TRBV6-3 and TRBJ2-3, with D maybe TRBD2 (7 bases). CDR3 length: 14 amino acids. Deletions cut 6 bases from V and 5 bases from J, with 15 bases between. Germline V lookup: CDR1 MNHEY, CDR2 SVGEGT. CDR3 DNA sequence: TGTGCCAGCAGCCCGAGGGGGGGAGGAGATACGCAGTATTTT. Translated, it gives CASSPRGGGDTQYF.

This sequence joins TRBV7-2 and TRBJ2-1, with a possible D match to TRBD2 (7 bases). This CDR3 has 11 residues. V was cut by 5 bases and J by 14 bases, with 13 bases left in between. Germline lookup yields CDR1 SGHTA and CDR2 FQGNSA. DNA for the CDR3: TGTGCCAGCAGCCAAGGGGGGGCGAAGTTCTTC. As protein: CASSQGGAKFF. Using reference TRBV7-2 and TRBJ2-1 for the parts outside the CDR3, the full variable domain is GAGVSQSPSNKVTEKGKDVELRCDPISGHTALYWYRQSLGQGLEFLIYFQGNSAPDKSGLPSDRFSAERTGGSVSTLTIQRTQQEDSAVYLCASSQGGAKFFGPGTRLTVL.

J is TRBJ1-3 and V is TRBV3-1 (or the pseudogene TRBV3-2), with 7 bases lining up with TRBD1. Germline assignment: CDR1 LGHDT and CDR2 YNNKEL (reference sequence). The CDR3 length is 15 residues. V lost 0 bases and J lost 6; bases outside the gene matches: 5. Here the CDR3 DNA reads TGTGCCAGCAGCCAAGATTTACAGGGGAAAAACACCATATATTTT. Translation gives CASSQDLQGKNTIYF.

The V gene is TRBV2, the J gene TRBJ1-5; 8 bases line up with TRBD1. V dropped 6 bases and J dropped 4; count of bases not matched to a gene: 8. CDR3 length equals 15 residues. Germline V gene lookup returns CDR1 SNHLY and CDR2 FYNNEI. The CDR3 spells CASRATGEVNQPQHF. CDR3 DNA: TGTGCCAGCAGGGCGACAGGGGAGGTGAATCAGCCCCAGCATTTT.

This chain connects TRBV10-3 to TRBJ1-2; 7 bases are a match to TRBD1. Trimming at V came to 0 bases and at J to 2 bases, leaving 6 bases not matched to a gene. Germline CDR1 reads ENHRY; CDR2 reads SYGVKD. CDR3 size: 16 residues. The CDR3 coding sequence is TGTGCCATCAGTGAGTCGGGGGGCAGGGGGAACTATGGCTACACCTTC. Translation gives CAISESGGRGNYGYTF.

The CDR3 DNA reads as TGTGCCAGCAGCTCGACTAGCGGGGGGGCCAGAGATACGCAGTATTTT. This codes for CASSSTSGGARDTQYF. This sequence joins TRBV5-4 and TRBJ2-3, with 14 bases lining up with TRBD2. The J segment lost 5 bases and the V segment lost 3 bases, leaving 5 bases of the junction unmatched. The CDR3 runs to 16 residues. The germline CDR1 and CDR2 sequences are SGHNT and YYREEE (reference sequence).

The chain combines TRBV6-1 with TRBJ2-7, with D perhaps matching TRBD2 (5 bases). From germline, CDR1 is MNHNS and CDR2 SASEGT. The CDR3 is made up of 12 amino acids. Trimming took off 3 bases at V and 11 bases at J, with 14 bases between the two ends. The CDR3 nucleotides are TGTGCCAGCAGTGAGTTTCTGGGAGTGAAGTACTTC. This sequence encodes CASSEFLGVKYF.

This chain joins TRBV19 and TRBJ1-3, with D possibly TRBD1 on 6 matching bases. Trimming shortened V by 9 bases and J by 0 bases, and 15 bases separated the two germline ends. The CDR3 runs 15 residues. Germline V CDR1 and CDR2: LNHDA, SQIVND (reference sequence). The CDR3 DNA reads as TGTGCCAGCACCTTGGAAGGGGGCTCTGGAAACACCATATATTTT. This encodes CASTLEGGSGNTIYF.

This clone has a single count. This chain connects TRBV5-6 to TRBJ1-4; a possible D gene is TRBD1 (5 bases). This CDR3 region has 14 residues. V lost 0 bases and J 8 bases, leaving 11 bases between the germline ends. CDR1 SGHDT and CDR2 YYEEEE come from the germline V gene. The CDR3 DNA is TGTGCCAGCAGCTTGGGATTCGCAGGGGAAAAACTGTTTTTT. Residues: CASSLGFAGEKLFF.

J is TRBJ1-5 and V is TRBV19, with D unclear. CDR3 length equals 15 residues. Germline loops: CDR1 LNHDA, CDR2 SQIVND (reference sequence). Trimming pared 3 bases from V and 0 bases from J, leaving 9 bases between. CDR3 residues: CASSISGDSNQPQHF. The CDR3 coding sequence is TGTGCCAGTAGTATCAGTGGTGATAGCAATCAGCCCCAGCATTTT.

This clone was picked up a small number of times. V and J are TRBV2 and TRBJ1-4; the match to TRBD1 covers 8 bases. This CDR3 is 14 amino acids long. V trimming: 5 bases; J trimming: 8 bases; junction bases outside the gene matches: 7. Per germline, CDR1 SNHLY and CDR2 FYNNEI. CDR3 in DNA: TGTGCCAGCAGTTCGACAGGGGTGCTCGAAAAACTGTTTTTT. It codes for CASSSTGVLEKLFF.

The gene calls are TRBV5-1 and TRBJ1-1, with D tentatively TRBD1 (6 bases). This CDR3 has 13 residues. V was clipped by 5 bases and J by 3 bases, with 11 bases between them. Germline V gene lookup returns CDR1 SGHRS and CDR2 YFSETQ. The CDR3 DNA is TGCGCCAGCAGAGGGGGGGTTGACACTGAAGCTTTCTTT. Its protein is CASRGGVDTEAFF. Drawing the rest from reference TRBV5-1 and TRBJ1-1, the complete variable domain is KAGVTQTPRYLIKTRGQQVTLSCSPISGHRSVSWYQQTPGQGLQFLFEYFSETQRNKGNFPGRFSGRQFSNSRSEMNVSTLELGDSALYLCASRGGVDTEAFFGQGTRLTVV.

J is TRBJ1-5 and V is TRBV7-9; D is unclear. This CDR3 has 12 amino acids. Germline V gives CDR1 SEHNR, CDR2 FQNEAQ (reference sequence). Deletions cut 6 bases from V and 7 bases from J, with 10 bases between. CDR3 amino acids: CASRTGEQPQHF. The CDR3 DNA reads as TGTGCCAGCAGAACCGGAGAACAGCCCCAGCATTTT.

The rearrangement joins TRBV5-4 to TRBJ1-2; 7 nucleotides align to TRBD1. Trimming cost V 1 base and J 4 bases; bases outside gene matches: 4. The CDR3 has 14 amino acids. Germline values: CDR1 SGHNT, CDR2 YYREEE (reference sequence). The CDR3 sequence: CASSLKDRVYGYTF. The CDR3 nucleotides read TGTGCCAGCAGCTTGAAAGACAGGGTCTATGGCTACACCTTC.

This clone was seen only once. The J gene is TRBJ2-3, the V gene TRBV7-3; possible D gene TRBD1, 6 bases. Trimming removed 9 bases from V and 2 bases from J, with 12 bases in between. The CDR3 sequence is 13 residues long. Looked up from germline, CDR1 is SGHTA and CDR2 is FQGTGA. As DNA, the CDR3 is TGTGCCAGTAGCAGGGGATCCACAGATACGCAGTATTTT. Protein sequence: CASSRGSTDTQYF.

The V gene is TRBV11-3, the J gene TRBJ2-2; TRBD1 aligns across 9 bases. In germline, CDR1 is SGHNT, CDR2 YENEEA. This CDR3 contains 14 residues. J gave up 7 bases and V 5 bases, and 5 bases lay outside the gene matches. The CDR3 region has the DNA TGTGCCAGCAGCCCGGGACAGGGCATCGGGGAGCTGTTTTTT. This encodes CASSPGQGIGELFF.

This CDR3 is CASSSTGGYGGGYTF. The CDR3 DNA is TGTGCCAGCAGTTCAACAGGGGGATACGGTGGTGGCTACACCTTC. The chain uses TRBV6-5 and TRBJ1-2; 8 bases are shared with TRBD1. This CDR3 has 15 residues. V shed 4 bases and J 7 bases; nucleotides not matched to a gene: 11. Germline loops: CDR1 MNHEY, CDR2 SVGAGI.